This T cell receptor (beta chain) appears in the sequencing data of a study of post-analysis software for immune sequencing data. Overall study context: Progressive-relapsing, secondary progressive and relapsing-remitting multiple sclerosis were among the disease courses included. Regarding the study as a whole: Roughly five TRBV segments appeared more often in patients than in controls, and TRBV5-6, TRBV5-1 and TRBV20-1 were among these. Compared against controls, patients with multiple sclerosis displayed significantly lower normalized Chao1 diversity. Strong same-batch co-clustering of samples appeared with F measure clustering.

The TCR beta cDNA libraries carried unique molecular identifiers. TCRdb re-analysed the PCR reads in MiXCR, keeping a single row per CDR3 protein. The table records roughly 540,000 distinct CDR3 sequences, approximately 34% of them present only once. This clonotype was counted only a few times. Its specificity is not known. Trimming stripped 5 bases from V and 4 bases from J, with 14 bases between. CDR3 length: 14 amino acids. This rearrangement joins TRBV12-3 or TRBV12-4 to TRBJ1-2; TRBD1 is a possible D gene (6 bases). This TCR derives from a girl aged 2-17 years with multiple sclerosis. Sequencing used blood. This chain's CDR3 is CASSLDEGGYGYTF. CDR3 DNA sequence: TGTGCCAGCAGTCTAGATGAAGGGGGCTATGGCTACACCTTC.